One sample yielded the 28 T cell receptor beta chains listed below, sequenced in a study of blood T cell repertoires in COVID-19. Produced via immunoSEQ multiplex PCR; TCRdb's table is partial and in-frame only. The sample has some 100,000 clones; approximately 91% are singletons. The sample taken for sequencing was peripheral blood. Receptor source: a woman aged 55-69 years with acute or convalescent COVID-19.

The chain joins TRBV27 to TRBJ2-1, with 7 nucleotides matching TRBD2. Germline CDR1 is MNHEY and CDR2 is SMNVEV (reference sequence). Trimming took 5 bases from V and 6 from J; bases not matched to a gene: 13. The CDR3 has 16 amino acids. CDR3 coding DNA: TGTGCCAGCAGTACTATCCCTCGCGGGAGAAGCAATGAGCAGTTCTTC. Its translation: CASSTIPRGRSNEQFF.

This chain connects TRBV19 to TRBJ1-3; D remains unclear. Between the trimmed V and J ends, which lost 8 bases and 5 bases, there was a span of 10 bases. CDR1 is LNHDA and CDR2 is SQIVND in the germline V gene (reference sequence). The CDR3 is made up of 12 amino acids. DNA for the CDR3: TGTGCCAGTCAGCGGAATAGAAACACCATATATTTT. Its translation is CASQRNRNTIYF.

V is TRBV10-1 and J is TRBJ2-1, with 10 positions matching TRBD2. From germline, CDR1 is WNHNN and CDR2 SYGVQD (reference sequence). With 5 bases clipped from V and 6 bases from J, the junction kept 7 bases outside the gene matches. The CDR3 covers 15 residues. The CDR3 DNA reads TGCGCCAGCAGTCCAGCGGGAGGGCTCCGCAATGAGCAGTTCTTC. Amino acids: CASSPAGGLRNEQFF.

The genes are TRBV6-5 and TRBJ1-1; a possible D gene is TRBD1 (5 bases). In germline, CDR1 is MNHEY, CDR2 SVGAGI. Trimming took off 4 bases at V and 5 bases at J, with 11 bases between the two ends. CDR3 length: 13 amino acids. CDR3 nucleotides: TGTGCCAGCAGTTCCGCGGGGGGTACTGAAGCTTTCTTT. As protein: CASSSAGGTEAFF.

V and J are TRBV5-6 and TRBJ1-4; 8 bases match TRBD1. From germline, CDR1 is SGHDT and CDR2 YYEEEE. CDR3 length: 18 residues. The V gene end was trimmed by 2 bases and the J gene end by 8 bases; junction bases not matched to a gene: 17. CDR3 DNA: TGTGCCAGCAGCTTTCTACGCACGGGACAGGCCGGGACGGAAAAACTGTTTTTT. Amino acid sequence: CASSFLRTGQAGTEKLFF. The whole variable domain, filled in from reference TRBV5-6 and TRBJ1-4, reads DAGVTQSPTHLIKTRGQQVTLRCSPKSGHDTVSWYQQALGQGPQFIFQYYEEEERQRGNFPDRFSGHQFPNYSSELNVNALLLGDSALYLCASSFLRTGQAGTEKLFFGSGTQLSVL.

The chain is built from TRBV30 and TRBJ2-7; possibly TRBD2 for D (6 bases). Germline V gives CDR1 GTSNPN, CDR2 SVGIG (reference sequence). The V end lost 0 bases, the J end lost 6 bases, and 12 bases lay between the germline ends. The CDR3 sequence is 13 residues long. This CDR3 reads CAWSVQVGGEQYF. The CDR3 coding sequence is TGTGCCTGGAGTGTACAGGTGGGGGGCGAGCAGTACTTC.

The chain combines TRBV28 with TRBJ1-6, with 8 bases lining up with TRBD1. The CDR3 runs 15 residues. The germline V gene encodes CDR1 MDHEN and CDR2 SYDVKM. V trimming: 2 bases; J trimming: 10 bases; junction bases outside the gene matches: 7. The CDR3 reads CASSLQGTGKSPLHF. CDR3 DNA sequence: TGTGCCAGCAGTTTACAGGGGACAGGCAAATCACCCCTCCACTTT.

The chain carries TRBV19 and TRBJ2-1, with D possibly TRBD1 on 6 matching bases. This CDR3 spans 14 amino acids. Trimming took 5 bases from V and 3 from J, leaving 11 bases between them. From germline, CDR1 is LNHDA and CDR2 SQIVND (reference sequence). The CDR3 sequence is CASSPETGYNEQFF. The CDR3 coding sequence is TGTGCCAGTAGTCCAGAGACAGGCTACAATGAGCAGTTCTTC. The full variable domain, in which reference TRBV19 and TRBJ2-1 provide the parts outside the CDR3, is DGGITQSPKYLFRKEGQNVTLSCEQNLNHDAMYWYRQDPGQGLRLIYYSQIVNDFQKGDIAEGYSVSREKKESFPLTVTSAQKNPTAFYLCASSPETGYNEQFFGPGTRLTVL.

V gene TRBV21-1 combines with J gene TRBJ1-4; the D call of TRBD1 is as the table states it, not checked on the DNA. TRBV21-1 counts as a pseudogene. The CDR3 extends over 14 amino acids. The CDR3 sequence: CASSKHRRNEKLFF. CDR3 coding DNA: TGTGCCAGCAGCAAGCACAGAAGGAATGAAAAACTGTTTTTT.

This clone appeared a single time. The rearrangement joins TRBV6-4 to TRBJ2-1, with TRBD2 matching 14 bases. Unmatched junction bases numbered 6, after V lost 8 bases and J lost 9 bases. Germline V gene lookup returns CDR1 MRHNA and CDR2 SNTAGT. The CDR3 totals 14 residues. DNA of the CDR3: TGTGCCAGCCGACTAGCGGGAGGGCATGGTGAGCAGTTCTTC. Its translation is CASRLAGGHGEQFF.

This clone was seen only once. The chain combines TRBV19 with TRBJ1-1, with TRBD1 matching 11 bases. This CDR3 contains 17 residues. V shed 4 bases and J 4 bases; nucleotides not matched to a gene: 11. The germline V gene encodes CDR1 LNHDA and CDR2 SQIVND (reference sequence). CDR3 residues: CASSRRGTGGPLTEAFF. The CDR3 bases are TGTGCCAGTAGTAGGCGAGGGACAGGGGGTCCTCTCACTGAAGCTTTCTTT.

The chain joins TRBV11-1 to TRBJ2-1; TRBD2 agrees at 9 bases. Germline CDR1 and CDR2: SGHAT and FQDESV (reference sequence). V trimming: 6 bases; J trimming: 0 bases; junction bases outside the gene matches: 6. The CDR3 has 16 amino acids. Here the CDR3 reads CASRPYSGSSYNEQFF. The CDR3 DNA reads as TGTGCCAGCAGGCCCTATAGCGGGAGCTCCTACAATGAGCAGTTCTTC.

This rearrangement joins TRBV4-1 to TRBJ1-4, with TRBD1 matching over 9 bases. CDR3 length: 16 amino acids. The germline V gene encodes CDR1 MGHRA and CDR2 YSYEKL. Losses at the gene ends were 0 bases for V and 10 bases for J; bases not matched to a gene: 9. DNA of the CDR3: TGCGCCAGCAGCCAAGAGGGGGCGGGACAGGGAGGAAAACTGTTTTTT. It translates to CASSQEGAGQGGKLFF.

The J gene is TRBJ2-1, the V gene TRBV15; 7 bases agree with TRBD2. The CDR3 contains 16 residues. Germline assignment: CDR1 LNHNV and CDR2 YYDKDF (reference sequence). Trimming removed 0 bases from V and 4 bases from J; junction bases left unmatched: 6. The CDR3 nucleotides are TGTGCCACCAGCAGAGAAGAGCGGGGTCCTTACAATGAGCAGTTCTTC. Protein sequence: CATSREERGPYNEQFF.

V usage is TRBV7-9 and J usage is TRBJ1-1; D perhaps matches TRBD1 (5 bases). CDR1 and CDR2 (germline): SEHNR, FQNEAQ (reference sequence). The CDR3 runs to 14 residues. Trimming pared 5 bases from V and 0 bases from J, leaving 10 bases between. CDR3 in DNA: TGTGCCAGCAGCATAGGGGAGGTGAACACTGAAGCTTTCTTT. Protein sequence: CASSIGEVNTEAFF.

The chain links TRBV7-5 to TRBJ2-2; TRBD2, the D gene given by the table, was not confirmed from the DNA. TRBV7-5 is recorded as a pseudogene. The CDR3 runs to 13 residues. The CDR3 reads CARSLNGAGELFF. CDR3 DNA: TGTGCCAGAAGCTTAAACGGAGCCGGGGAGCTGTTTTTT.

V gene TRBV6-1 combines with J gene TRBJ1-4; 7 positions agree with TRBD1. Looked up from germline, CDR1 is MNHNS and CDR2 is SASEGT. This CDR3 is built from 17 residues. V was clipped by 2 bases and J by 8 bases; unmatched bases: 14. DNA of the CDR3: TGTGCCAGCAGTGAAAAGGCAGGAGGGGGACAGTCGGAAAAACTGTTTTTT. Protein product: CASSEKAGGGQSEKLFF.

V is TRBV5-1 and J is TRBJ2-1, with a weak D call TRBD1 (5 bases). The germline V and J ends were trimmed by 6 bases and 7 bases, with 8 bases remaining between them. The germline V gene encodes CDR1 SGHRS and CDR2 YFSETQ. The CDR3 sequence is 11 residues long. The CDR3 DNA is TGCGCCAGCAAAGGGGTTAATGAGCAGTTCTTC. Its protein is CASKGVNEQFF.

The chain is built from TRBV29-1 and TRBJ2-1; no reliable D call. This CDR3 is 11 amino acids long. The ends were cut back, 7 bases at V and 8 bases at J, with 12 bases in the middle. The germline CDR1 and CDR2 sequences are SQVTM and ANQGSEA. For the CDR3, the DNA is TGCAGCGCCCTGCTTCGGGATGAGCAGTTCTTC. Protein sequence: CSALLRDEQFF.

The V call is TRBV14, the J call TRBJ2-7; 8 bases are a match to TRBD2. This CDR3 region has 14 residues. The germline V gene has CDR1 SGHDN and CDR2 FVKESK. Trimming took 2 bases from V and 4 from J; bases not matched to a gene: 4. In DNA, the CDR3 is TGTGCCAGCAGCCAATCACCTAGCGGGTACGAGCAGTACGTC. It translates to CASSQSPSGYEQYV.

The rearrangement links TRBV10-1 to TRBJ1-3, with no clear D. Germline lookup yields CDR1 WNHNN and CDR2 SYGVQD (reference sequence). Trimming removed 7 bases from V and 4 bases from J, with 11 bases in between. The CDR3 loop spans 13 amino acids. This CDR3 is CASTAGIGNTIYF. CDR3 sequence (DNA): TGCGCCAGCACGGCGGGGATCGGAAACACCATATATTTT.

This chain links TRBV5-5 with TRBJ2-3; D gene ambiguous. Germline CDR1 and CDR2: SGHKS and YYEKEE (reference sequence). Deletions cut 1 base from V and 4 bases from J, with 4 bases between. CDR3 length: 12 amino acids. CDR3 sequence: CASSLPADTQYF. CDR3 nucleotide sequence: TGTGCCAGCAGCTTGCCAGCAGATACGCAGTATTTT.

This clone appeared once. The chain recombines TRBV7-2 with TRBJ2-1, with D unresolved. V lost 1 base and J lost 8, with 15 bases in between. CDR1 and CDR2 from the germline V gene are SGHTA and FQGNSA. CDR3 size: 15 residues. The CDR3 region has the DNA TGTGCCAGCAGCTTAGGGCGGTCCCGACCCCATGAGCAGTTCTTC. The encoded protein is CASSLGRSRPHEQFF.

The genes are TRBV14 and TRBJ1-2; tentatively, D is TRBD1 (5 bases). The CDR3 covers 15 residues. Trimming shortened V by 5 bases and J by 6 bases, and 19 bases separated the two germline ends. CDR1 and CDR2 from the germline V gene are SGHDN and FVKESK. CDR3 region: CASSSQAGGENGYTF. The CDR3 DNA reads TGTGCCAGCAGCTCCCAGGCGGGGGGGGAGAATGGCTACACCTTC.

The V call is TRBV4-2, the J call TRBJ1-2; unclear D gene. This CDR3 has 13 amino acids. Germline V gives CDR1 LGHNA, CDR2 YNFKEQ. Between the trimmed V and J ends, which lost 0 bases and 7 bases, there was a span of 9 bases. CDR3: CASSQDTESGYTF. CDR3 coding DNA: TGTGCCAGCAGCCAAGATACAGAGAGTGGCTACACCTTC.

A few counts support this clone. This CDR3 reads CASSQDSQPQHF. The CDR3, as DNA: TGTGCCAGCAGCCAAGATTCGCAGCCCCAGCATTTT. The chain is built from TRBV3-1 (or the pseudogene TRBV3-2) and TRBJ1-5; D is uncertain. CDR1 is LGHDT and CDR2 is YNNKEL in the germline V gene (reference sequence). Trimming removed 0 bases at V and 7 bases at J, with 4 bases between. The length of the CDR3 is 12 residues.

The chain recombines TRBV12-3 or TRBV12-4 with TRBJ1-2; possibly TRBD1 for D (5 bases). Trimming took 6 bases from V and 14 from J, leaving 16 bases between them. The CDR3 totals 11 residues. CDR3 region: CASSTGPKATF. In DNA, the CDR3 is TGTGCCAGCAGCACAGGACCGAAGGCAACCTTC.

The chain couples TRBV5-1 to TRBJ2-5; 7 nucleotides line up with TRBD1. The CDR3 extends over 14 amino acids. The germline gives CDR1 SGHRS, CDR2 YFSETQ. J was trimmed by 4 bases and V by 3 bases; bases with no gene match: 6. For the CDR3, the DNA is TGCGCCAGCAGCTCCCAGGGGGTTGGAGAGACCCAGTACTTC. It translates to CASSSQGVGETQYF.